The rows below give T cell receptor beta chains drawn from one sample of a study of spatial heterogeneity in lung cancer. TCRdb reanalysed the 5' RACE reads using MiXCR and keeps one entry per CDR3 protein. Among about 15,000 distinct CDR3 sequences, 6.3% were seen once, and the ten largest hold roughly 24%. The sample here was PBMCs, taken at follow-up. All receptors derive from a male donor with early-stage non-small cell lung cancer. Both conserved end residues are trimmed from each CDR3.

ASSFNGPGGAQY	12	TRBV6-2/TRBV6-3	TRBJ2-5
ASQAGGNTGELF	12	TRBV12-3/TRBV12-4	TRBJ2-2
ASIGHQIQPQH	11	TRBV28	TRBJ1-5
AIRAFDSYNEQF	12	TRBV12-3/TRBV12-4	TRBJ2-1
ASSGTSGFTDTQY	13	TRBV5-1	TRBJ2-3
ASSEGRHYGYT	11	TRBV2	TRBJ1-2
ASSAGSGANVLT	12	TRBV2	TRBJ2-6
ASSQRTGANSGANVLT	16	TRBV4-3	TRBJ2-6
ASSEVLAGGGYT	12	TRBV2	TRBJ1-2
ASRYGTSGRAYSYEQY	16	TRBV28	TRBJ2-7
ASSLSPWSGRNEQY	14	TRBV5-1	TRBJ2-7
SALRGSGRNEQF	12	TRBV20-1	TRBJ2-1
ASSVGTRAQETQY	13	TRBV9	TRBJ2-5
ASVGGELF	8	TRBV6-6	TRBJ2-2
SATAGWDGETQY	12	TRBV20-1	TRBJ2-5
ASSQERGVGTEAF	13	TRBV4-2	TRBJ1-1
ASSLAGAITDTQY	13	TRBV27	TRBJ2-3
ASSQDWASGSRYIQY	15	TRBV4-3	TRBJ2-4
STERASGLQETQY	13	TRBV20-1	TRBJ2-5
ASSTHQLLLAYEQY	14	TRBV28	TRBJ2-7
ASSPIMDRVGLNTEAF	16	TRBV7-6	TRBJ1-1
ASSLTAYEQY	10	TRBV12-3/TRBV12-4	TRBJ2-7
ASSPPRSRVVNEQF	14	TRBV18	TRBJ2-1
ASSPPGRAYEQY	12	TRBV6-5	TRBJ2-7
ASSSIPGHALNSPPSALNSPLH	22	TRBV7-4	TRBJ1-6
ASSPGVFGTQY	11	TRBV12-3/TRBV12-4	TRBJ2-5
ASSPDRTPTYEQY	13	TRBV7-9	TRBJ2-7
ASSPGASGYEQY	12	TRBV12-3/TRBV12-4	TRBJ2-7
ASSLGGDEQY	10	TRBV6-6	TRBJ2-7
ASSPGGRYGYT	11	TRBV6-5	TRBJ1-2
ASSLDGGNYGYT	12	TRBV7-2	TRBJ1-2
ASSPGQGTRSPLH	13	TRBV18	TRBJ1-6
AISRIGVEPQH	11	TRBV6-2/TRBV6-3	TRBJ1-5
SARDPAYEQY	10	TRBV20-1	TRBJ2-7
ATTRPGTGELF	11	TRBV10-3	TRBJ2-2
ASSPRTDPNTGELF	14	TRBV14	TRBJ2-2
ASSLGPDYGYT	11	TRBV7-2	TRBJ1-2
SVAPGTGINYGYT	13	TRBV29-1	TRBJ1-2
ASSAPTSGEYNSYNEQF	17	TRBV7-8	TRBJ2-1
ASLAASSYEQY	11	TRBV6-2/TRBV6-3	TRBJ2-7
ASSLGGGLTGELF	13	TRBV7-2	TRBJ2-2
ASSYGLAGGPYNEQF	15	TRBV6-5	TRBJ2-1
ASSYGGRTDTQY	12	TRBV6-5	TRBJ2-3
ASSQGRSATNEKLF	14	TRBV7-9	TRBJ1-4
ASSLGGTTYEQY	12	TRBV5-4	TRBJ2-7
ASSSQGLTEAF	11	TRBV2	TRBJ1-1
ASSPLDSLGYGYT	13	TRBV11-2	TRBJ1-2
ASSVDGRAGTEAF	13	TRBV9	TRBJ1-1
ASSYGGGKNIQY	12	TRBV6-5	TRBJ2-4
ASTLMWGEAYEQY	13	TRBV5-1	TRBJ2-7
ASSLGGTAANYGYT	14	TRBV7-9	TRBJ1-2
ASSADRSQQETQY	13	TRBV2	TRBJ2-5
ASSPSAGELF	10	TRBV7-8	TRBJ2-2
ASSIQALVRYGYT	13	TRBV5-5	TRBJ1-2